This TCR beta chain emerged from a study of blood T cell repertoires in COVID-19. Germline V gene data show CDR1 as SEHNR and CDR2 as FQNEAQ (reference sequence). The CDR3 has 17 amino acids. The J segment lost 1 base and the V segment lost 5 bases, leaving 11 bases of the junction unmatched. Measured with immunoSEQ multiplex PCR; TCRdb has only the in-frame clones, and not every one. The table includes about 100,000 clones, about 85% detected once. The sequencing sample was made of peripheral blood. This TCR derives from a woman between 70 and 85 years old with active or convalescent COVID-19. The chain combines TRBV7-9 with TRBJ1-1, with 9 bases identical to TRBD1. The CDR3, as DNA: TGTGCCAGCAGCCCAGTAACAGGGGGCATTTGGAACACTGAAGCTTTCTTT. It yields the protein CASSPVTGGIWNTEAFF.